The next 3 T cell receptor beta chains were all read from a single sample in a study of cytomegalovirus exposure and HLA in healthy donors. A multiplex PCR was run with 60 Vbeta primers and 13 Jbeta primers. The data were produced by immunoSEQ multiplex PCR, yet TCRdb's version contains in-frame clones alone and is incomplete. This sample carries 150,000 or so clones, 75% to 80% of them seen once, and the ten largest clones take roughly 5.8%. Sequencing was carried out using PBMCs. Receptors were obtained from a middle-aged man in good health and CMV-seropositive.

The rearrangement links TRBV2 to TRBJ2-5, with no clear D. The germline CDR1 and CDR2 sequences are SNHLY and FYNNEI. The germline V and J ends were trimmed by 4 bases and 1 base, with 10 bases remaining between them. The CDR3 covers 14 residues. CDR3 coding DNA: TGTGCCAGCAGTGTATACAGTTCCCAAGAGACCCAGTACTTC. Protein: CASSVYSSQETQYF.

This clone has more than one count but fewer than ten. The chain couples TRBV9 to TRBJ1-1, with a tentative D call TRBD1 (6 bases). Germline assignment: CDR1 SGDLS and CDR2 YYNGEE. V was clipped by 6 bases and J by 0 bases, with 9 bases between them. This CDR3 comprises 13 residues. The CDR3 loop reads CASKGQMNTEAFF. CDR3 DNA: TGTGCCAGCAAAGGACAGATGAACACTGAAGCTTTCTTT.

This sequence joins TRBV7-9 and TRBJ2-5, with 15 bases that match TRBD2. V lost 5 bases to trimming and J lost 4 bases; unmatched junction nucleotides: 2. Germline CDR1 and CDR2: SEHNR and FQNEAQ (reference sequence). The CDR3 is made up of 15 amino acids. The CDR3 DNA is TGTGCCAGCAGCCGGACTAGCGGGAGGGCAGAGACCCAGTACTTC. Its translation: CASSRTSGRAETQYF.